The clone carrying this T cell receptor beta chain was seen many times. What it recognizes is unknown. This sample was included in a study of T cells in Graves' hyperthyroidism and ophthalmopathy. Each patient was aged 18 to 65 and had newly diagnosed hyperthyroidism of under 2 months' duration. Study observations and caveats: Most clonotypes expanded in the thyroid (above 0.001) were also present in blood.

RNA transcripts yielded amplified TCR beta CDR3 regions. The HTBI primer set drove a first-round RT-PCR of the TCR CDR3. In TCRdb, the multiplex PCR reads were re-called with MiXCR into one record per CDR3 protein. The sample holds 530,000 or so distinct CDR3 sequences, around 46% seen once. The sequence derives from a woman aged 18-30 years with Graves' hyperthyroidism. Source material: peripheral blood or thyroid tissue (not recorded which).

The CDR3 protein is CASSPLEEKAEAFF. DNA of the CDR3: TGTGCCAGCAGCCCCCTAGAAGAGAAGGCTGAAGCTTTCTTT. The J gene is TRBJ1-1, the V gene TRBV13; D is undetermined. CDR3 length: 14 amino acids. V gave up 5 bases and J gave up 6 bases, with 16 bases separating them. Germline lookup yields CDR1 PRHDT and CDR2 FYEKMQ (reference sequence).